The 21 T cell receptor beta chains listed next were all sequenced from one sample in a study of PD-1 blockade in classical Hodgkin lymphoma. Relapse was seen in all patients after autologous stem cell transplantation, and brentuximab vedotin exposure was variable. Sequencing used immunoSEQ multiplex PCR; TCRdb keeps in-frame clones, though not all of them. The sample has tens of thousands of clones, around 90% seen once. The sequencing used peripheral blood mononuclear cells (PBMCs), collected at baseline. The source is a human donor with classical Hodgkin lymphoma.

The chain is built from TRBV28 and TRBJ2-4; 7 nucleotides match TRBD2. J lost 5 bases, V lost 5 bases, and 12 bases had no gene match. The CDR3 contains 16 residues. Germline assignment: CDR1 MDHEN and CDR2 SYDVKM. As DNA, the CDR3 is TGTGCCAGCAGTCCCCCCGCAACTAGCGTTGAAAACATTCAGTACTTC. The encoded protein is CASSPPATSVENIQYF.

This clone was seen only a few times. The chain's CDR3 is CASSEVLVYEQYF. The CDR3 bases are TGTGCCAGCAGTGAAGTTTTGGTCTACGAGCAGTACTTC. This chain joins TRBV6-1 and TRBJ2-7; D is uncertain. The CDR3 has 13 amino acids. Germline V gene data show CDR1 as MNHNS and CDR2 as SASEGT. The germline V and J ends were trimmed by 1 base and 3 bases, with 7 bases remaining between them.

This rearrangement joins TRBV5-1 to TRBJ2-7, with 7 positions matching TRBD1. This CDR3 is built from 16 residues. Per germline, CDR1 SGHRS and CDR2 YFSETQ. With 3 bases clipped from V and 3 bases from J, the junction kept 12 bases outside the gene matches. This CDR3 reads CASSSSRQGKVYEQYF. In nucleotides, the CDR3 is TGCGCCAGCAGCTCTTCTCGACAGGGTAAGGTCTACGAGCAGTACTTC.

The chain joins TRBV18 to TRBJ2-7, with D tentatively TRBD2 (5 bases). The CDR3 covers 15 residues. Germline V gene data show CDR1 as KGHSH and CDR2 as LQKENI. V lost 3 bases, J lost 0 bases, and 12 bases lay in between. The CDR3 is CASSPRTGSSYEQYF. CDR3 nucleotide sequence: TGTGCCAGCTCACCCCGTACGGGGAGCTCCTACGAGCAGTACTTC.

The rearrangement links TRBV27 to TRBJ2-5, with D unclear. V was cut by 3 bases and J by 0 bases, with 11 bases left in between. CDR1 is MNHEY, CDR2 SMNVEV, per germline (reference sequence). The CDR3 contains 15 residues. CDR3 nucleotides: TGTGCCAGCAGTTTTGGCGGAGCGTACCAAGAGACCCAGTACTTC. This codes for CASSFGGAYQETQYF.

Points on this clone: This specimen includes other DNA sequences encoding the same CDR3. The V call is TRBV27, the J call TRBJ2-1, with 8 bases fitting TRBD2. V was pared by 8 bases and J by 0 bases, with 3 bases of the junction left unmatched. Per germline, CDR1 MNHEY and CDR2 SMNVEV (reference sequence). The CDR3 consists of 14 residues. CDR3 in DNA: TGTGCCAGCTCGAGCGGGAGCTCCTACAATGAGCAGTTCTTC. This encodes CASSSGSSYNEQFF.

Of note for this clone: At one end the junction does not follow the germline gene, possibly because of a read error. This chain links TRBV15 with TRBJ2-1; D is perhaps TRBD1 (5 bases). The V gene's germline CDR1 is LNHNV and CDR2 YYDKDF (reference sequence). This CDR3 is built from 13 residues. The CDR3, as DNA: TGTGCCACCAGCAGAGATGATCGGACACCTTATCTCTTC. It encodes CATSRDDRTPYLF. The full variable domain, its missing parts supplied by reference TRBV15 and TRBJ2-1, is DAMVIQNPRYQVTQFGKPVTLSCSQTLNHNVMYWYQQKSSQAPKLLFHYYDKDFNNEADTPDNFQSRRPNTSFCFLDIRSPGLGDTAMYLCATSRDDRTPYLFGPGTRLTVL.

This clone was recorded once. This chain links TRBV5-5 with TRBJ1-5, with D hard to call. CDR3 length equals 16 residues. Per germline, CDR1 SGHKS and CDR2 YYEKEE (reference sequence). The germline V and J ends were trimmed by 6 bases and 4 bases, with 20 bases remaining between them. The CDR3, as DNA: TGTGCCAGCACCAAGGTGGCGAGTGGGAGTAATCAGCCCCAGCATTTT. Its protein is CASTKVASGSNQPQHF.

The chain joins TRBV7-9 to TRBJ1-1, with D uncertain. Trimming removed 0 bases from V and 1 base from J, with 3 bases in between. This CDR3 is built from 13 residues. CDR1 SEHNR and CDR2 FQNEAQ come from the germline V gene (reference sequence). The CDR3 region has the DNA TGTGCCAGCAGCTTAGCAACGAACACTGAAGCTTTCTTT. As protein: CASSLATNTEAFF.

This clone showed up just once. This chain connects TRBV9 to TRBJ2-7; 8 bases line up with TRBD1. CDR3 size: 14 residues. V lost 0 bases, J lost 2 bases, and 1 base stayed unmatched. Germline-derived CDR1 and CDR2 are SGDLS and YYNGEE. The CDR3 bases are TGTGCCAGCAGCGTAGGGACAGGGACCTACGAGCAGTACTTC. Translating it yields CASSVGTGTYEQYF.

The V gene is TRBV6-5, the J gene TRBJ1-1; D call uncertain. CDR3 length: 14 amino acids. The V and J ends lost 0 bases and 4 bases respectively, with 9 bases between them. In germline, CDR1 is MNHEY, CDR2 SVGAGI. DNA of the CDR3: TGTGCCAGCAGTTACTCGCGGCGGGCCACTGAAGCTTTCTTT. Translation gives CASSYSRRATEAFF.

The genes are TRBV2 and TRBJ2-3; D might be TRBD1 (5 bases). The CDR3 length is 15 residues. Trimming pared 1 base from V and 8 bases from J, leaving 16 bases between. CDR1 and CDR2 (germline): SNHLY, FYNNEI. The CDR3 region has the DNA TGTGCCAGCAGTGAAGGCCAGGGTTCAGGAGTTACGCAGTATTTT. The encoded protein is CASSEGQGSGVTQYF.

The chain couples TRBV7-2 to TRBJ2-2; D is unclear. The germline V gene encodes CDR1 SGHTA and CDR2 FQGNSA. The CDR3 extends over 15 amino acids. The germline V and J ends were trimmed by 5 bases and 1 base, with 11 bases remaining between them. Here the CDR3 DNA reads TGTGCCAGCAGCCAAAAAAACCAGAACACCGGGGAGCTGTTTTTT. This encodes CASSQKNQNTGELFF.

The chain is built from TRBV6-1 and TRBJ2-1; 12 bases are a match to TRBD1. The V and J ends lost 2 bases and 7 bases, in that order; junction bases with no gene match: 15. The CDR3 is 19 amino acids. Germline loops: CDR1 MNHNS, CDR2 SASEGT. The CDR3 DNA reads as TGTGCCAGCAGTGAATTTAGTGAGAGGGGACAGGGGGCTTGGAATGAGCAGTTCTTC. Its protein is CASSEFSERGQGAWNEQFF.

V usage is TRBV14 and J usage is TRBJ2-2; 8 bases line up with TRBD1. Germline-derived CDR1 and CDR2 are SGHDN and FVKESK. CDR3 length: 21 residues. V was pared by 0 bases and J by 3 bases, with 18 bases of the junction left unmatched. CDR3 bases: TGTGCCAGCAGCCAAGATCAGGACAGGGTGGTCGTCTCCGCTGACACCGGGGAGCTGTTTTTT. Translation gives CASSQDQDRVVVSADTGELFF. Based on the CDR3 plus reference TRBV14 and TRBJ2-2, the full variable domain is EAGVTQFPSHSVIEKGQTVTLRCDPISGHDNLYWYRRVMGKEIKFLLHFVKESKQDESGMPNNRFLAERTGGTYSTLKVQPAELEDSGVYFCASSQDQDRVVVSADTGELFFGEGSRLTVL.

This clone turned up a few times. V is TRBV10-3 and J is TRBJ1-1, with 8 bases aligning to TRBD1. Trimming took 6 bases from V and 10 from J; bases not matched to a gene: 10. Germline values: CDR1 ENHRY, CDR2 SYGVKD. The CDR3 spans 13 residues. As DNA, the CDR3 is TGTGCCATCAGGGACAGGGTCGGTCCCAGAGCTTTCTTT. It specifies CAIRDRVGPRAFF.

The chain links TRBV19 to TRBJ2-6, with TRBD1 identical over 8 bases. The CDR3 extends over 15 amino acids. The V gene end was trimmed by 4 bases and the J gene end by 3 bases; junction bases not matched to a gene: 2. Germline CDR1 is LNHDA and CDR2 is SQIVND (reference sequence). The DNA of the CDR3 is TGTGCCAGTAGTACAGGGGGCAATGGGGCCAACGTCCTGACTTTC. Protein sequence: CASSTGGNGANVLTF.

This chain connects TRBV4-1 to TRBJ2-2; unclear D gene. Germline values: CDR1 MGHRA, CDR2 YSYEKL. With 4 bases removed from V and 6 bases from J, the gap between germline ends came to 12 bases. This CDR3 contains 14 residues. Written as DNA, the CDR3 is TGCGCCAGCAGCCCTCTCATCGGGCCCGGGGAGCTGTTTTTT. It codes for CASSPLIGPGELFF.

V and J are TRBV27 and TRBJ2-1, with 8 bases that match TRBD2. CDR1 and CDR2 from the germline V gene are MNHEY and SMNVEV (reference sequence). The CDR3 has 14 amino acids. Unmatched junction bases numbered 3, after V lost 6 bases and J lost 2 bases. Written as DNA, the CDR3 is TGTGCCAGCAGGCGGGAGGAGGCCTACAATGAGCAGTTCTTC. This codes for CASRREEAYNEQFF.

Only a few counts were recorded for this clone. This chain links TRBV30 with TRBJ1-3; D possibly corresponds to TRBD1 (5 bases). Germline CDR1 reads GTSNPN; CDR2 reads SVGIG (reference sequence). The CDR3 has 12 amino acids. V gave up 0 bases and J gave up 9 bases, with 9 bases separating them. CDR3: CAWSVQTGTIYF. The CDR3 DNA reads as TGTGCCTGGAGTGTACAAACAGGCACCATATATTTT.

The rearrangement uses TRBV28 and TRBJ1-2; no clear D gene. Looked up from germline, CDR1 is MDHEN and CDR2 is SYDVKM. The CDR3 length is 13 residues. V was shortened by 3 bases and J by 4 bases, with 9 bases between the two germline ends. CDR3 sequence reads: CASSFTVTYGYTF. Here the CDR3 DNA reads TGTGCCAGCAGTTTCACAGTGACCTATGGCTACACCTTC.